This T cell receptor (beta chain) is drawn from a study of blood T cell repertoires in COVID-19. In Cohort 3, a recovered donor had either two negative PCRs, clearance, or symptom resolution. TCRdb keeps only in-frame clones here, not all; method: immunoSEQ multiplex PCR. The sample lists fewer than 350,000 clones; 89% were seen once. In its sample, this clone was seen once. CDR1 and CDR2 from the germline V gene are SGHRS and YFSETQ. The CDR3 totals 15 residues. Trimming cost V 4 bases and J 5 bases; bases outside gene matches: 8. This receptor was identified in a woman aged 35 to 49 who had recovered from COVID-19. The sequencing sample was made of PBMCs or T cells enriched from blood (not recorded which). The chain employs TRBV5-1 and TRBJ1-4, with 7 bases matching TRBD1. The CDR3 nucleotides read TGCGCCAGCAGCCCACCGACAGGGTCCAATGAAAAACTGTTTTTT. It translates to CASSPPTGSNEKLFF.